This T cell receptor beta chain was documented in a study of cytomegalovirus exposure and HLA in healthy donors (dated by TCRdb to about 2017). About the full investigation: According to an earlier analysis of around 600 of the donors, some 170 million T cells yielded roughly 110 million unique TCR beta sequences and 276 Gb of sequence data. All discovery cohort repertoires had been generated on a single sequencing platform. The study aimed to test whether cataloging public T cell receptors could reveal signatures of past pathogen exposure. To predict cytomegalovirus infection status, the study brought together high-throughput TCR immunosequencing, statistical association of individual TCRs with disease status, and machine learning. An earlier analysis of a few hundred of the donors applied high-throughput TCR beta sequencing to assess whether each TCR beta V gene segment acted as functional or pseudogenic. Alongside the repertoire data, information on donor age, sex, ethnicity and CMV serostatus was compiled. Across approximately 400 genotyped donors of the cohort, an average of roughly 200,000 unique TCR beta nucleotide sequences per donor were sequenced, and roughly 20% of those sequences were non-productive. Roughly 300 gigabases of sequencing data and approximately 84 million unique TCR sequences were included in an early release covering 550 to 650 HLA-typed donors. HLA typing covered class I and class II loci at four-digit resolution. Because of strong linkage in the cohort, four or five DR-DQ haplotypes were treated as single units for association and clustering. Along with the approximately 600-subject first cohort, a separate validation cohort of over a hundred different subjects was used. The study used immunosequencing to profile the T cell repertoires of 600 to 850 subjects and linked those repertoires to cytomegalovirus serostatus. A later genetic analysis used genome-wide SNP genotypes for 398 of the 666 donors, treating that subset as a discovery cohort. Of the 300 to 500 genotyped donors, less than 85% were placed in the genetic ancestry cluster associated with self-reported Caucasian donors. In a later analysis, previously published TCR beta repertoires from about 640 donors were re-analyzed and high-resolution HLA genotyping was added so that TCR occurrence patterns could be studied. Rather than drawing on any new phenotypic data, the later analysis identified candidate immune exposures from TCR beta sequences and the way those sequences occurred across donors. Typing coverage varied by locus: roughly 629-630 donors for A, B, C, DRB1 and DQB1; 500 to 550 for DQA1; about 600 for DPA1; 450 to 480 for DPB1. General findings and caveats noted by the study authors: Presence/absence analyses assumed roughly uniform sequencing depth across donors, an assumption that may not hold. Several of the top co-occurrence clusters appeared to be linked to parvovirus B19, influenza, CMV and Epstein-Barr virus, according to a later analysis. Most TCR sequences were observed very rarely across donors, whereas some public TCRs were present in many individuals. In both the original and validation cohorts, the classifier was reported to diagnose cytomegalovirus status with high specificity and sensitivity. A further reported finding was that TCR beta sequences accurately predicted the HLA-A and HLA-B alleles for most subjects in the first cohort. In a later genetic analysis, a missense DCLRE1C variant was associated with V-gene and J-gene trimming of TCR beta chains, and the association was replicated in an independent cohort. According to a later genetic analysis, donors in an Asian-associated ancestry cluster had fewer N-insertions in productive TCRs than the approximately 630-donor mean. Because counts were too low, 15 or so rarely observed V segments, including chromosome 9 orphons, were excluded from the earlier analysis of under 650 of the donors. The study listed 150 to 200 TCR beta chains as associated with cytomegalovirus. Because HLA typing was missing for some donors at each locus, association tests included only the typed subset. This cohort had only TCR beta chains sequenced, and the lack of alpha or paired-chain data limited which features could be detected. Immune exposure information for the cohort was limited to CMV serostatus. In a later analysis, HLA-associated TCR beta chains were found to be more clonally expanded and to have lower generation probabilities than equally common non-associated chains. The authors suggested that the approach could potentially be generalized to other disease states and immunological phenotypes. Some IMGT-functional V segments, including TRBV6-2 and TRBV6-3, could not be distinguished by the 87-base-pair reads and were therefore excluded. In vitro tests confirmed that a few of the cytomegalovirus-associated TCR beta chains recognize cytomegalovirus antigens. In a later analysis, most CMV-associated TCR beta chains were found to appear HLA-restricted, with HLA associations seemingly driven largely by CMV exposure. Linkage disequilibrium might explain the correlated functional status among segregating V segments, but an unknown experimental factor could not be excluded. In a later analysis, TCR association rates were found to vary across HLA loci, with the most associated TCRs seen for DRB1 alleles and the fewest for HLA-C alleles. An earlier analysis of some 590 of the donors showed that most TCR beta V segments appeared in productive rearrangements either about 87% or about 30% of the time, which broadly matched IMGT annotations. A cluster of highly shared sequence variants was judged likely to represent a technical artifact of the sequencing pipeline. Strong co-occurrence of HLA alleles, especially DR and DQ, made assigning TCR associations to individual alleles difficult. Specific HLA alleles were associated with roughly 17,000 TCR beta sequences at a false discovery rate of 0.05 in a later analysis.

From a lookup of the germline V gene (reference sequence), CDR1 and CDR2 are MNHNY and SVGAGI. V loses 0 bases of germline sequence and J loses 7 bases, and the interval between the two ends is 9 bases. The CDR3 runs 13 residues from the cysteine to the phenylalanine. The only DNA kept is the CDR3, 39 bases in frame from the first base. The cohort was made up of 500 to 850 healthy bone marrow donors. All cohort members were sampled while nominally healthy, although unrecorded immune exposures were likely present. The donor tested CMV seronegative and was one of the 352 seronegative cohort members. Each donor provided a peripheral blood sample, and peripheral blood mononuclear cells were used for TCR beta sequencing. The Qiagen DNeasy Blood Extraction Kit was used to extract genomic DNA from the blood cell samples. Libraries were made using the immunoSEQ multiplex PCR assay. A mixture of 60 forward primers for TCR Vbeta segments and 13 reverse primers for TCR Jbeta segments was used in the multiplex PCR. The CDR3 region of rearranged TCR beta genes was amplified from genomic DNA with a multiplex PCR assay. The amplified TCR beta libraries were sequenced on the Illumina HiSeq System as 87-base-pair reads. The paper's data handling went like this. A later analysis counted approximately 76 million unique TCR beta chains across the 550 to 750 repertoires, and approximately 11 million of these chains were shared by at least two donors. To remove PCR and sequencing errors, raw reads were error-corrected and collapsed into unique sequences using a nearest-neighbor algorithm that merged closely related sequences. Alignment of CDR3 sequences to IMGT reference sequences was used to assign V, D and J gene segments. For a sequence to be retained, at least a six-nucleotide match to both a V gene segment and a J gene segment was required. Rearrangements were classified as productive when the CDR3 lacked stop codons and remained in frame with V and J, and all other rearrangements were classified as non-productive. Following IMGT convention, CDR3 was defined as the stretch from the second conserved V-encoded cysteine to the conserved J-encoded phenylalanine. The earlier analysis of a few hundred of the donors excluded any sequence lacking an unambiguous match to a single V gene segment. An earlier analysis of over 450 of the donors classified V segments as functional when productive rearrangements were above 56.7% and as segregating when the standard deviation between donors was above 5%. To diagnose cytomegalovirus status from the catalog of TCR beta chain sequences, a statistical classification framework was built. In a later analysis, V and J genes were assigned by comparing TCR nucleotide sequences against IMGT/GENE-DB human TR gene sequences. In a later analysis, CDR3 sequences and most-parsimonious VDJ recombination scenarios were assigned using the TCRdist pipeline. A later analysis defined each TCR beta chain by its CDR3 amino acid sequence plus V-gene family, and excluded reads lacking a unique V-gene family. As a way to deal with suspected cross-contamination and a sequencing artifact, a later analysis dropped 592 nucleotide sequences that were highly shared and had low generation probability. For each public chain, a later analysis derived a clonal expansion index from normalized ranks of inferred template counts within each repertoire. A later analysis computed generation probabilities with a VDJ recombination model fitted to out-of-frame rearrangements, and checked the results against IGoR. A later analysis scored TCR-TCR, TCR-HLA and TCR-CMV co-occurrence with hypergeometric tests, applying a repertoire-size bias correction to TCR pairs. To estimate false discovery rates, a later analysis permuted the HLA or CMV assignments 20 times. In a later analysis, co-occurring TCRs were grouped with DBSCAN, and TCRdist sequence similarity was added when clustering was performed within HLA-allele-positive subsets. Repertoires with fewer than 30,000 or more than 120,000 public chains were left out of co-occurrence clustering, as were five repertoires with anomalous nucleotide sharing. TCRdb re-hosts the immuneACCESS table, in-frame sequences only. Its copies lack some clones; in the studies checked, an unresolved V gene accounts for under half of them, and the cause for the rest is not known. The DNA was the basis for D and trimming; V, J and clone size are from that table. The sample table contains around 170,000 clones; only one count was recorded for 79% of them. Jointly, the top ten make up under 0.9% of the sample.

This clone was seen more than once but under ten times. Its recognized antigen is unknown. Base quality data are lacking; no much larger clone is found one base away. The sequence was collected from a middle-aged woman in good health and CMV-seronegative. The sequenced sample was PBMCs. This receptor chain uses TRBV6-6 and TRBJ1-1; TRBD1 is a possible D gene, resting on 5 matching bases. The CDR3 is CASSYSRRDEAFF. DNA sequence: TGTGCCAGCAGTTACTCGCGCAGGGATGAAGCTTTCTTT.